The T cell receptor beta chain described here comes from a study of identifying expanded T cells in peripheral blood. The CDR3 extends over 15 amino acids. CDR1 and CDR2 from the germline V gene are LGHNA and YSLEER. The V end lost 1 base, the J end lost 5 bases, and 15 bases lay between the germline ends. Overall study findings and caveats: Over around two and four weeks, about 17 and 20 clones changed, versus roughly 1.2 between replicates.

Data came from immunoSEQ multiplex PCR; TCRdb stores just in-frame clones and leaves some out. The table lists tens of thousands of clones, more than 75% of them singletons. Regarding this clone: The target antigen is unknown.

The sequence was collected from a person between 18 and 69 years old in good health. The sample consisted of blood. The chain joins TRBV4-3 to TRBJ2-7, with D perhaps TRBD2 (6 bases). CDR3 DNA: TGCGCCAGCAGCCAAGTAGGAGCGGGCGGCAACGAGCAGTACTTC. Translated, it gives CASSQVGAGGNEQYF.